This is a list of T cell receptor beta chains from one sample in a study of early T cells in non-severe SARS-CoV-2 infection. TCRdb redid the calling of the 5' RACE reads with MiXCR, one entry per CDR3 protein. The sample comprises about 64,000 distinct CDR3 sequences, around 20% of which are singletons, and 16% rests with the top ten. Sequencing used whole blood, obtained at baseline. These receptors were taken from an adult who was a healthcare worker with PCR-confirmed SARS-CoV-2 infection or an uninfected control (not recorded which). The CDR3 runs from the conserved cysteine through the conserved F or W. Fields, in order: V gene, clone size, D gene, J gene, CDR3 DNA, CDR3 protein. The D gene is left open where the match is weak. Size is stated for part of the rows, as once, few or many counts, or as a class when the clone is expanded.

TRBV10-2	.	.	TRBJ1-1	TGCGCCAGCAGTGAGTGGGAGGGGATGAACACTGAAGCTTTCTTT	CASSEWEGMNTEAFF
TRBV4-1	few	.	TRBJ1-2	TGCGCCAGCAGCCAAAACAGGGTTCGCACCTTC	CASSQNRVRTF
TRBV7-6	.	.	TRBJ2-1	TGTGCCAGCAGCCTCGACAGCGAGCAGTTCTTC	CASSLDSEQFF
TRBV19	.	.	TRBJ2-2	TGTGCCAGTAGGATGGGGCAGTACACCGGGGAGCTGTTTTTT	CASRMGQYTGELFF
TRBV18	few	.	TRBJ2-3	TGTGCCAGCTCACCGCCGGTCCTTGGCACAGATACGCAGTATTTT	CASSPPVLGTDTQYF
TRBV19	.	TRBD1	TRBJ2-1	TGTGCCAGTAGTCCGGGACAGGGGCTCCATGAGCAGTTCTTC	CASSPGQGLHEQFF
TRBV5-1	many	.	TRBJ2-5	TGCGCCAGCAGTGTCCAGGGCCCAGAGACCCAGTACTTC	CASSVQGPETQYF
TRBV12-5	.	.	TRBJ2-7	TGTGCTAGTGGTTTGGGGACGGATCCCTACGAGCAGTACTTC	CASGLGTDPYEQYF
TRBV11-2	.	.	TRBJ2-3	TGTGCCAGCAGCGGACGGGTTACGCAGTATTTT	CASSGRVTQYF
TRBV5-4	.	.	TRBJ1-6	TGTGCCAGCAGCTTGGAGACAGCCGTAAATTCACCCCTCCACTTT	CASSLETAVNSPLHF
TRBV7-2	few	TRBD2	TRBJ2-5	TGTGCCAGCAGCTCACCCGGGGGGGCCCCAGAGACCCAGTACTTC	CASSSPGGAPETQYF
TRBV18	.	TRBD1	TRBJ1-1	TGTGCCAGCTCACCCCTCATGGGACAGGGCAAGACTGAAGCTTTCTTT	CASSPLMGQGKTEAFF
TRBV7-3	few	.	TRBJ2-2	TGTGCCAGCAGCTTAAATCCACAAGGAAACACCGGGGAGCTGTTTTTT	CASSLNPQGNTGELFF
TRBV18	.	.	TRBJ2-5	TGTGCCAGCTCACCACCAAGGTCGATAGCAGAAGAGACCCAGTACTTC	CASSPPRSIAEETQYF
TRBV18	many	.	TRBJ2-7	TGTGCCAGCTCACCACCACAGGGTTTGGACGAGCAGTACTTC	CASSPPQGLDEQYF
TRBV12-3/TRBV12-4	.	.	TRBJ1-1	TGTGCCAGCAGTTTAAGGACTGAAGCTTTCTTT	CASSLRTEAFF
TRBV3-1	.	.	TRBJ1-2	TGTGCCAGCAGCCTGGAGGCGGAAGGCTACACCTTC	CASSLEAEGYTF
TRBV13	.	TRBD1	TRBJ1-6	TGTGCCAGCACCCCGTTTGGACAGGGAGGATCACCCCTCCACTTT	CASTPFGQGGSPLHF